Below are 17 T cell receptor beta chains sequenced from a single sample in a study of regulatory T cells in long-lasting Graves disease. Regarding time point: newly diagnosed GD, antithyroid drugs for less than 3 months. After RNA was extracted from PBMCs, the TCR library was made from it. The TCR beta library used iRepertoire HTBI primers with Arm-PCR amplification of CDR3. One entry per CDR3 protein, called by TCRdb with MiXCR from the multiplex PCR reads. Of 350,000 to 550,000 distinct CDR3 sequences detected, over 15% appear once; the ten largest clones hold less than 30%. This sample was also put to use in a study of T cells in Graves' hyperthyroidism and ophthalmopathy.

The specimen comprised peripheral blood mononuclear cells (PBMCs), sampled at new diagnosis, from a patient treated with antithyroid drugs. The receptors shown here come from a woman aged 18 to 35 with Graves disease.

In its sample, this clonotype was seen many times. The chain combines TRBV7-2 with TRBJ2-7; D is uncertain. The V gene lost 2 bases and the J gene lost 4 bases, with 15 bases spanning the gap. CDR1 is SGHTA, CDR2 FQGNSA, per germline. CDR3 length: 15 residues. The CDR3, as DNA: TGTGCCAGCAGCTTATCCGTTGTACAATTTTACGAGCAGTACTTC. The encoded protein is CASSLSVVQFYEQYF. Variable domain in full (rest from reference TRBV7-2 and TRBJ2-7): GAGVSQSPSNKVTEKGKDVELRCDPISGHTALYWYRQSLGQGLEFLIYFQGNSAPDKSGLPSDRFSAERTGGSVSTLTIQRTQQEDSAVYLCASSLSVVQFYEQYFGPGTRLTVT.

This CDR3 reads CASRDWDVYTGELFF. The CDR3 DNA reads as TGTGCCAGCAGAGACTGGGATGTGTACACCGGGGAGCTGTTTTTT. V and J are TRBV6-2 or TRBV6-3 and TRBJ2-2; D gene uncertain. V dropped 6 bases and J dropped 3 bases, with 14 bases sitting between them. Germline loops: CDR1 MNHEY, CDR2 SVGEGT. The CDR3 is 15 residues long.

About this clonotype itself: A much bigger clone sits one base away, suggesting this may be a read error. The genes are TRBV6-1 and TRBJ2-7; no reliable D call. Trimming cost V 7 bases and J 2 bases, with 15 bases left between them. The CDR3 consists of 14 residues. Germline V lookup: CDR1 MNHNS, CDR2 SASEGT. The CDR3 loop reads CASTMSPVAYEQYF. The CDR3 coding sequence is TGTGCCAGCACCATGAGCCCGGTCGCCTACGAGCAGTACTTC.

In its sample, this clonotype was seen many times. The V gene is TRBV15, the J gene TRBJ2-5; tentative D call: TRBD1 (6 bases). The CDR3 length is 13 residues. Looked up from germline, CDR1 is LNHNV and CDR2 is YYDKDF (reference sequence). Deletions cut 5 bases from V and 1 base from J, with 8 bases between. DNA for the CDR3: TGTGCCACCAGCGGACAGAGCCAAGAGACCCAGTACTTC. Protein: CATSGQSQETQYF.

This clonotype was recorded at least ten times. The chain joins TRBV12-3 or TRBV12-4 to TRBJ2-7, with D perhaps TRBD1 or TRBD2 (5 bases each). The V gene lost 5 bases and the J gene lost 2 bases, with 13 bases spanning the gap. CDR3 length: 14 residues. The CDR3 spells CASSTAGTAYEQYF. CDR3 sequence (DNA): TGTGCCAGCAGTACGGCCGGGACCGCCTACGAGCAGTACTTC.

This clonotype was recorded many times. V gene TRBV12-3 or TRBV12-4 combines with J gene TRBJ1-2, with D unresolved. V was cut by 3 bases and J by 8 bases, with 10 bases left in between. This CDR3 region has 12 residues. The CDR3 DNA is TGTGCCAGCAGTTTTGGTCGTATCGGCTACACCTTC. It codes for CASSFGRIGYTF.

The chain links TRBV6-2 or TRBV6-3 to TRBJ2-7; 9 positions match TRBD1. The CDR3 has 17 amino acids. CDR1 and CDR2 (germline): MNHEY, SVGEGT. With 3 bases clipped from V and 0 bases from J, the junction kept 9 bases outside the gene matches. Here the CDR3 DNA reads TGTGCCAGCAGTTATCTAACCGGACAGGGGAGCTCCTACGAGCAGTACTTC. This sequence encodes CASSYLTGQGSSYEQYF.

This clonotype appeared many times. The chain has TRBV20-1 and TRBJ2-3; 8 bases agree with TRBD2. CDR3 length: 17 amino acids. In germline, CDR1 is DFQATT, CDR2 SNEGSKA (reference sequence). The junction had 11 bases not matched to a gene; V was cut back by 1 base and J by 2 bases. CDR3 bases: TGCAGTGCTAGAGGAAGTAGCGGGGAGGGCGTCACAGATACGCAGTATTTT. It translates to CSARGSSGEGVTDTQYF.

This clonotype was counted many times. The chain joins TRBV6-2 or TRBV6-3 to TRBJ2-5; TRBD1 is a possible D gene (6 bases). This CDR3 spans 16 amino acids. CDR1 MNHEY and CDR2 SVGEGT come from the germline V gene. The germline V and J ends were trimmed by 4 bases and 5 bases, with 20 bases remaining between them. The CDR3 region has the DNA TGTGCCAGCAGTTCAAGGACGGCAGGGGATTTTGAGACCCAGTACTTC. It codes for CASSSRTAGDFETQYF.

This clonotype was picked up many times. The rearrangement uses TRBV11-3 and TRBJ2-1, with TRBD2 identical over 9 bases. The length of the CDR3 is 18 residues. Per the germline V gene, CDR1 is SGHNT and CDR2 is YENEEA. V lost 1 base and J lost 3; bases outside the gene matches: 10. The CDR3 spells CASSLAIAGEGFYNEQFF. The CDR3 DNA reads as TGTGCCAGCAGCTTAGCGATAGCGGGAGAAGGGTTCTACAATGAGCAGTTCTTC.

On this clonotype: This may stem from a read error, because a much larger clone lies one nucleotide away. The rearrangement links TRBV14 to TRBJ2-1; D is possibly TRBD1 or TRBD2 (5 bases each). V was shortened by 5 bases and J by 8 bases, with 25 bases between the two germline ends. Germline V lookup: CDR1 SGHDN, CDR2 FVKESK. There are 17 residues in the CDR3. Here the CDR3 reads CASSLRGPLGAWDEQFF. The CDR3 nucleotides are TGTGCCAGCAGCTTACGCGGCCCACTAGGGGCCTGGGATGAGCAGTTCTTC.

This clonotype was observed a few times. J is TRBJ2-7 and V is TRBV19, with D unclear. CDR1 and CDR2 (germline): LNHDA, SQIVND (reference sequence). V gave up 3 bases and J gave up 2 bases, with 14 bases separating them. The CDR3 covers 15 residues. CDR3 sequence reads: CASSMFADQTYEQYF. In DNA form, the CDR3 reads TGTGCCAGTAGTATGTTTGCAGACCAGACCTACGAGCAGTACTTC.

Ten or more counts support this clonotype. The chain couples TRBV4-1 to TRBJ1-1; D is undetermined. The germline V gene has CDR1 MGHRA and CDR2 YSYEKL. CDR3 length equals 15 residues. V lost 3 bases and J lost 1, with 12 bases in between. CDR3 protein: CASSQSKRRNTEAFF. The CDR3, as DNA: TGCGCCAGCAGCCAGAGTAAAAGGCGGAACACTGAAGCTTTCTTT.

In its sample, this clonotype was seen many times. The J gene is TRBJ2-6, the V gene TRBV6-1; TRBD1 might be the D (5 bases). Germline-derived CDR1 and CDR2 are MNHNS and SASEGT. This CDR3 spans 15 amino acids. The V end lost 3 bases, the J end lost 0 bases, and 6 bases lay between the germline ends. The CDR3 DNA is TGTGCCAGCAGTGACGACAGCTCTGGGGCCAACGTCCTGACTTTC. Its translation: CASSDDSSGANVLTF.

Regarding this clonotype: Only one base separates this from a far larger clonotype, so it likely reflects a read error. The V gene is TRBV6-5, the J gene TRBJ2-3; D is tentatively TRBD1 or TRBD2 (5 bases each). This CDR3 is built from 14 residues. Trimming took off 11 bases at V and 2 bases at J, with 17 bases between the two ends. Germline V lookup: CDR1 MNHEY, CDR2 SVGAGI. In DNA, the CDR3 is TGTGCCGCTCGGGCAGGGACCGACACAGATACGCAGTATTTT. Its protein is CAARAGTDTDTQYF.

This clonotype came up many times. In nucleotides, the CDR3 is TGTGCCAGCAGCTTAGGTTTAGGGGTTACAGATACGCAGTATTTT. This sequence encodes CASSLGLGVTDTQYF. The V and J genes are TRBV7-2 and TRBJ2-3; D might be TRBD1 (5 bases). The V gene lost 1 base and the J gene lost 3 bases, with 11 bases spanning the gap. The CDR3 totals 15 residues. The V gene's germline CDR1 is SGHTA and CDR2 FQGNSA. The complete variable domain, with remaining parts taken from reference TRBV7-2 and TRBJ2-3, reads GAGVSQSPSNKVTEKGKDVELRCDPISGHTALYWYRQSLGQGLEFLIYFQGNSAPDKSGLPSDRFSAERTGGSVSTLTIQRTQQEDSAVYLCASSLGLGVTDTQYFGPGTRLTVL.

In its sample, this clonotype was seen many times. The V gene is TRBV6-2 or TRBV6-3, the J gene TRBJ1-1, with TRBD1 identical over 8 bases. The V gene end was trimmed by 5 bases and the J gene end by 0 bases; junction bases not matched to a gene: 2. Germline V CDR1 and CDR2: MNHEY, SVGEGT. The CDR3 length is 14 residues. The CDR3 DNA sequence: TGTGCCAGCAGTATGGACAGGGTGAACACTGAAGCTTTCTTT. Protein: CASSMDRVNTEAFF.